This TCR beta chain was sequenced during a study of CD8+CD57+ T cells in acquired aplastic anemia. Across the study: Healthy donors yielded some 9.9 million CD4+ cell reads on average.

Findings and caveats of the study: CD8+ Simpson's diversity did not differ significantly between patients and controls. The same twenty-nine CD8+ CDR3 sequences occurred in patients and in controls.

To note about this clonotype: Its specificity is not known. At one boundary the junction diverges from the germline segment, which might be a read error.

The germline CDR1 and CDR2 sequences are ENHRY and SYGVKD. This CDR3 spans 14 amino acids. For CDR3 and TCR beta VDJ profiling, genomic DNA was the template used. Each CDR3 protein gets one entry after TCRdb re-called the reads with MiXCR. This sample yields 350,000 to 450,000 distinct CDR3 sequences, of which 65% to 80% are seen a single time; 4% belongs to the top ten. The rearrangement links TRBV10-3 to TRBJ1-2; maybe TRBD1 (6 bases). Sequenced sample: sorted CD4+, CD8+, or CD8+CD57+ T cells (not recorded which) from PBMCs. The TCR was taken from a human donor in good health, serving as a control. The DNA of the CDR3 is TGTGCCATCAGTCAACCCGACAGGAACTATCGCTACACCTTC. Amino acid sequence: CAISQPDRNYRYTF.